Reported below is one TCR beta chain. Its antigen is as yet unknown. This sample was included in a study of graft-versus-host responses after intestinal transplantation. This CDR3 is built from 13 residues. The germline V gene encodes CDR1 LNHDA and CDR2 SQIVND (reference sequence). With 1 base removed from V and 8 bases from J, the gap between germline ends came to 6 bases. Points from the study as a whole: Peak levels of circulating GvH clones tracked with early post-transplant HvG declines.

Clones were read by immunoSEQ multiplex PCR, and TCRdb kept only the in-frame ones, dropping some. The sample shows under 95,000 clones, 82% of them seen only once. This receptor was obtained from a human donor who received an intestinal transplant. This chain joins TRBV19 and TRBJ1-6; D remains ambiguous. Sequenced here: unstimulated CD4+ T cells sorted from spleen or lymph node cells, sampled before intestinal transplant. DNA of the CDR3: TGTGCCAGTAGTATAGGGGAGGATTCACCCCTCCACTTT. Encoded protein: CASSIGEDSPLHF. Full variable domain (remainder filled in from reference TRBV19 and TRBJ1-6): DGGITQSPKYLFRKEGQNVTLSCEQNLNHDAMYWYRQDPGQGLRLIYYSQIVNDFQKGDIAEGYSVSREKKESFPLTVTSAQKNPTAFYLCASSIGEDSPLHFGNGTRLTVT.